This T cell receptor (beta chain) was captured in a study of blood T cell repertoires in COVID-19. Looking at the study overall: Samples of COVID-19 (acute and convalescent) were obtained from the United States, Italy and Spain. T cells, B-cell-depleted T cells, or PBMCs provided the cDNA or gDNA that served as material.

Methods used by the authors: It was from reference gene primer amplification that nucleated cell counts were estimated. Data came from immunoSEQ multiplex PCR; TCRdb stores just in-frame clones and leaves some out. V, J and clone size are taken as reported in that table, and D and trimming were inferred from the DNA itself. The sample records hundreds of thousands of clones, around 88% being singletons. Germline CDR1 is LNHDA and CDR2 is SQIVND (reference sequence). With 4 bases removed from V and 5 bases from J, the gap between germline ends came to 30 bases. CDR3 size: 20 residues. This clonotype was obtained from a man older than 75 with acute or convalescent COVID-19. This chain uses TRBV19 with TRBJ2-1, with D possibly matching TRBD2 (7 bases). The sequenced material came from peripheral blood. The CDR3 DNA reads as TGTGCCAGTAGTACCCTTCTGGGCAGGGGAGGGGGAAAGGGGAACAATGAGCAGTTCTTC. Amino acids: CASSTLLGRGGGKGNNEQFF.